These 18 T cell receptor beta chains were sequenced from one sample in a study of control samples from healthy donors and cancer patients. Assay used: immunoSEQ multiplex PCR; TCRdb lists only in-frame clones, some missing. Of approximately 84,000 clones in the sample, 90% to 95% were seen once. Sequencing used blood. The receptors were sampled from a man aged 25 to 40 in good health.

The genes are TRBV5-1 and TRBJ2-7, with a weak D call TRBD2 (6 bases). The CDR3 spans 15 residues. Germline V CDR1 and CDR2: SGHRS, YFSETQ. V lost 4 bases to trimming and J lost 3 bases, with 17 bases between them. The CDR3 spells CASSHSWGGSYEQYF. DNA of the CDR3: TGCGCCAGCAGCCATTCCTGGGGAGGTAGCTACGAGCAGTACTTC.

This sequence joins TRBV19 and TRBJ2-1; TRBD2 agrees at 12 bases. CDR1 and CDR2 (germline): LNHDA, SQIVND (reference sequence). V trimming: 4 bases; J trimming: 10 bases; junction bases outside the gene matches: 8. CDR3 size: 15 residues. The CDR3 spells CASSTLAGGFGEQFF. Here the CDR3 DNA reads TGTGCCAGTAGTACCCTAGCGGGAGGGTTCGGGGAGCAGTTCTTC.

The chain recombines TRBV7-2 with TRBJ2-7; D unclear. This CDR3 has 12 amino acids. V dropped 4 bases and J dropped 11 bases, with 15 bases sitting between them. Looked up from germline, CDR1 is SGHTA and CDR2 is FQGNSA. In DNA, the CDR3 is TGTGCCAGCAGCTCTCGGACGGGCTCAGAGTACTTC. Its translation is CASSSRTGSEYF.

V is TRBV7-6 and J is TRBJ1-2, with a weak D call TRBD1 (6 bases). V was shortened by 5 bases and J by 3 bases, with 19 bases between the two germline ends. Germline assignment: CDR1 SGHVS and CDR2 FNYEAQ. The CDR3 totals 16 residues. In nucleotides, the CDR3 is TGTGCCAGCAGCCATGGGGGGGGCTCTTTAGACTATGGCTACACCTTC. Translation gives CASSHGGGSLDYGYTF. Full variable domain (rest looked up from reference TRBV7-6 and TRBJ1-2): GAGVSQSPRYKVTKRGQDVALRCDPISGHVSLYWYRQALGQGPEFLTYFNYEAQQDKSGLPNDRFSAERPEGSISTLTIQRTEQRDSAMYRCASSHGGGSLDYGYTFGSGTRLTVV.

The chain employs TRBV3-1 (or the pseudogene TRBV3-2) and TRBJ1-6, with D hard to call. The CDR3 has 14 residues. Trimming took 0 bases from V and 10 from J, leaving 10 bases between them. Germline V gene lookup returns CDR1 LGHDT and CDR2 YNNKEL (reference sequence). The DNA of the CDR3 is TGTGCCAGCAGCCAAGAAGCCGCCGGATCACCCCTCCACTTT. As protein: CASSQEAAGSPLHF.

This clone was counted once. The V and J genes are TRBV18 and TRBJ1-2; maybe TRBD1 (5 bases). The ends were cut back, 2 bases at V and 3 bases at J, with 13 bases in the middle. Germline CDR1 KGHSH, CDR2 LQKENI. The CDR3 totals 15 residues. The CDR3 region is CASSPGEGTHYGYTF. CDR3 nucleotide sequence: TGTGCCAGCTCACCAGGAGAAGGGACCCACTATGGCTACACCTTC.

The chain joins TRBV6-6 to TRBJ1-1; no reliable D call. CDR3 length: 13 residues. V shed 3 bases and J shed 1 base, with 6 bases lying between them. Germline V lookup: CDR1 MNHNY, CDR2 SVGAGI (reference sequence). Here the CDR3 DNA reads TGTGCCAGCAGTTATCTTGAGAACACTGAAGCTTTCTTT. It codes for CASSYLENTEAFF.

This chain uses TRBV5-1 with TRBJ1-5; TRBD1 is a possible D gene (5 bases). CDR1 is SGHRS, CDR2 YFSETQ, per germline. This CDR3 region has 14 residues. V was cut by 1 base and J by 4 bases, with 9 bases left in between. CDR3 residues: CASSLSGGNQPQHF. In DNA, the CDR3 is TGCGCCAGCAGCTTGTCTGGGGGTAATCAGCCCCAGCATTTT.

The V and J genes are TRBV2 and TRBJ1-5, with 8 bases matching TRBD1. Germline loops: CDR1 SNHLY, CDR2 FYNNEI. The ends lost 5 bases at V and 4 bases at J; junction bases unmatched: 4. CDR3 length: 14 amino acids. The DNA for the CDR3 is TGTGCCAGCAGTATCAGACAGGGGAATCAGCCCCAGCATTTT. Translating gives CASSIRQGNQPQHF.

The table lists this clone with a few counts. The rearrangement uses TRBV11-2 and TRBJ1-6, with 8 bases fitting TRBD1. Losses at the gene ends were 5 bases for V and 10 bases for J; bases not matched to a gene: 4. CDR3 length equals 13 residues. Per the germline V gene, CDR1 is SGHAT and CDR2 is FQNNGV. The CDR3 sequence: CASSLGQGSPLHF. The CDR3 DNA reads TGTGCCAGCAGCCTAGGACAGGGCTCACCCCTCCACTTT.

V is TRBV5-5 and J is TRBJ2-7; tentatively, D is TRBD1 (6 bases). Germline V CDR1 and CDR2: SGHKS, YYEKEE (reference sequence). The CDR3 is 13 residues long. With 7 bases removed from V and 4 bases from J, the gap between germline ends came to 15 bases. The CDR3 DNA reads as TGTGCCAGCTCCCGGGACACGCAGTACGAGCAGTACTTC. Residues: CASSRDTQYEQYF. Drawing the rest from reference TRBV5-5 and TRBJ2-7, the complete variable domain is DAGVTQSPTHLIKTRGQQVTLRCSPISGHKSVSWYQQVLGQGPQFIFQYYEKEERGRGNFPDRFSARQFPNYSSELNVNALLLGDSALYLCASSRDTQYEQYFGPGTRLTVT.

The chain has TRBV7-9 and TRBJ1-1, with D uncertain. The germline V gene encodes CDR1 SEHNR and CDR2 FQNEAQ (reference sequence). Trimming shortened V by 5 bases and J by 1 base, and 8 bases separated the two germline ends. The CDR3 has 13 residues. Here the CDR3 reads CASSRRENTEAFF. Written as DNA, the CDR3 is TGTGCCAGCAGCCGCCGAGAGAACACTGAAGCTTTCTTT.

The chain recombines TRBV11-1 with TRBJ2-5; unclear D gene. The CDR3 totals 15 residues. CDR1 and CDR2 (germline): SGHAT, FQDESV (reference sequence). V lost 6 bases and J 1 base, leaving 15 bases between the germline ends. The CDR3 protein is CASRGGETIQETQYF. The CDR3 DNA sequence: TGTGCCAGCAGGGGTGGCGAAACTATCCAAGAGACCCAGTACTTC.

V is TRBV6-1 and J is TRBJ2-7; weak D call: TRBD1 (5 bases). Deletions cut 3 bases from V and 0 bases from J, with 9 bases between. CDR3 length equals 14 residues. Germline CDR1 MNHNS, CDR2 SASEGT. The CDR3, as DNA: TGTGCCAGCAGTGATACAGGTAGCTCCTACGAGCAGTACTTC. Amino acids: CASSDTGSSYEQYF.

This chain links TRBV9 with TRBJ1-2, with D perhaps matching TRBD1 (5 bases). The CDR3 loop spans 13 amino acids. The ends were cut back, 5 bases at V and 2 bases at J, with 10 bases in the middle. Germline CDR1 reads SGDLS; CDR2 reads YYNGEE. Here the CDR3 reads CASRSQGNYGYTF. The CDR3 DNA sequence: TGTGCCAGCAGAAGTCAGGGAAACTATGGCTACACCTTC. Full variable domain (remainder filled in from reference TRBV9 and TRBJ1-2): DSGVTQTPKHLITATGQRVTLRCSPRSGDLSVYWYQQSLDQGLQFLIQYYNGEERAKGNILERFSAQQFPDLHSELNLSSLELGDSALYFCASRSQGNYGYTFGSGTRLTVV.

This clone has a single count. The rearrangement links TRBV18 to TRBJ1-1; 7 bases are shared with TRBD1. With 3 bases clipped from V and 3 bases from J, the junction kept 7 bases outside the gene matches. Germline values: CDR1 KGHSH, CDR2 LQKENI. The CDR3 has 15 residues. Here the CDR3 reads CASSPRTGLDTEAFF. CDR3 sequence (DNA): TGTGCCAGCTCACCCCGGACAGGTCTTGACACTGAAGCTTTCTTT.

This chain joins TRBV5-1 and TRBJ1-3, with TRBD1 as a possible D gene (5 bases). The CDR3 is 14 residues long. Between the trimmed V and J ends, which lost 3 bases and 2 bases, there was a span of 9 bases. CDR1 is SGHRS and CDR2 is YFSETQ in the germline V gene. The CDR3 DNA follows: TGCGCCAGCAGCTCCGACAGAGCTGGAAACACCATATATTTT. Residues: CASSSDRAGNTIYF.

This clone was found once. This chain uses TRBV27 with TRBJ2-7; TRBD2 might be the D (6 bases). CDR3 size: 13 residues. The germline V gene encodes CDR1 MNHEY and CDR2 SMNVEV (reference sequence). The V gene lost 5 bases and the J gene lost 5 bases, with 13 bases spanning the gap. CDR3 coding DNA: TGTGCCAGCAGTCCAAGGTGGAGGGACGAGCAGTACTTC. Its protein is CASSPRWRDEQYF.